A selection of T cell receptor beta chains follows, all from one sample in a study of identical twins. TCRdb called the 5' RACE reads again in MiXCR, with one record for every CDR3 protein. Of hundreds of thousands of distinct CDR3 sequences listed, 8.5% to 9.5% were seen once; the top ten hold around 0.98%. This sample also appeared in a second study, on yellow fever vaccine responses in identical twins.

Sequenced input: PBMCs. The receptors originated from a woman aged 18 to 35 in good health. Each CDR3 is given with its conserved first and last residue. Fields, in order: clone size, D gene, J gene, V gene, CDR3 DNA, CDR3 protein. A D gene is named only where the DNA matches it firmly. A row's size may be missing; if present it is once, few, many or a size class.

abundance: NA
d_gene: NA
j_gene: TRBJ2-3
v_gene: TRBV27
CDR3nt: TGTGCCAGCAGTTTAAATTCGGGGAGCGCTCACTGGGATACGCAGTATTTT
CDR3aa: CASSLNSGSAHWDTQYF

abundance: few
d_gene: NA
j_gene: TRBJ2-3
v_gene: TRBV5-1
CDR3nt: TGCGCCAGCAGCTTGGACAGGGACCGATACACAGATACGCAGTATTTT
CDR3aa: CASSLDRDRYTDTQYF

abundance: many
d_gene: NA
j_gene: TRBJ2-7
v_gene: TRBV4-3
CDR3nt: TGCGCCAGCAGCCAAAGGGTCACCGGGGCCTACGAGCAGTACTTC
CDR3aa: CASSQRVTGAYEQYF

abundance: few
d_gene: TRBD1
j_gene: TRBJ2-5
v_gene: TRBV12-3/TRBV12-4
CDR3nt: TGTGCCAGCAGTCGTGATTGGGACAGGGGGATTCAGACCCAGTACTTC
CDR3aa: CASSRDWDRGIQTQYF

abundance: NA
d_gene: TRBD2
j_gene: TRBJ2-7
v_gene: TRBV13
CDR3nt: TGTGCCAGCAGCCGCCAGCGGGAGGGCCCCGAGCAGTACTTC
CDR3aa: CASSRQREGPEQYF

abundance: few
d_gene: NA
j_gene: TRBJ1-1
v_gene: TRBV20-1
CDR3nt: TGCAGTGCTAGTAAAGTGAACACTGAAGCTTTCTTT
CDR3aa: CSASKVNTEAFF

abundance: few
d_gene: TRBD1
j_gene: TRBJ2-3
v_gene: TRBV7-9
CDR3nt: TGTGCCAGCAGCCCCAGGACAGGGCCTAGCACAGATACGCAGTATTTT
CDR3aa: CASSPRTGPSTDTQYF

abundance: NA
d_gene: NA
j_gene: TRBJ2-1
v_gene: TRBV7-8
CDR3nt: TGTGCCAGCAGCATATTCCCTACGGGAGTGAACTACAATGAGCAGTTCTTC
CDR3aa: CASSIFPTGVNYNEQFF

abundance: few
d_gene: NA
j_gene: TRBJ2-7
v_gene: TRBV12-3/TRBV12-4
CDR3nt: TGTGCCAGCAGTTTGGGGCCGGGACTGCCTGGGGAGCAGTACTTC
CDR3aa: CASSLGPGLPGEQYF

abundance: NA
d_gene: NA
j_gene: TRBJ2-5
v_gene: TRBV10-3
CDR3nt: TGTGCCATCAGTGAATCGTGGGACCCAACTCGAGCCGCCCAAGAGACCCAGTACTTC
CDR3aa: CAISESWDPTRAAQETQYF

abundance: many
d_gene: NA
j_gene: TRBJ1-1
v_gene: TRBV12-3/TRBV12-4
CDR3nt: TGTGCCAGCAGTTTCTTTACGGCAGGGGAGAGGGGAGCTTTCTTT
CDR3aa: CASSFFTAGERGAFF

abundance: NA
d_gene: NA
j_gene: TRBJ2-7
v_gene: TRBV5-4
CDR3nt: TGTGCCAGCGGACATGGGGACCTCTGCTGGCAGTACTTC
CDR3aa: CASGHGDLCWQYF

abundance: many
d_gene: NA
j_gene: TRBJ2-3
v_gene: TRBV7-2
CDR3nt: TGTGCCAGCAGCCCAGTTGGGGGGTTCACAGATACGCAGTATTTT
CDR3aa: CASSPVGGFTDTQYF

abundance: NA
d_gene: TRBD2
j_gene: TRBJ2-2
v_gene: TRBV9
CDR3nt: TGTGCCAGCAGCGGCGGGAGGAGTTTTGCCGGGGAGCTGTTTTTT
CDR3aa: CASSGGRSFAGELFF

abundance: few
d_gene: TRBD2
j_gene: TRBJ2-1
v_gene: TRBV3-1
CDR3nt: TGTGCCAGCAGCCAAGTATCGGGAGGCTTATATCGGAGCTCCTACAATGAGCAGTTCTTC
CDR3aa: CASSQVSGGLYRSSYNEQFF

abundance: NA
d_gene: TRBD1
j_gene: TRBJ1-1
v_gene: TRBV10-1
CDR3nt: TGCGCCAGCAGCCGGGACAGGCCCGGTGGTGAAGCTTTCTTT
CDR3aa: CASSRDRPGGEAFF

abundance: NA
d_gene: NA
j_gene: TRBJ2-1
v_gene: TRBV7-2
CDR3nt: TGTGCCAGCAGCTGGAGCGGAGAATCCTACAATGAGCAGTTCTTC
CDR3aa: CASSWSGESYNEQFF

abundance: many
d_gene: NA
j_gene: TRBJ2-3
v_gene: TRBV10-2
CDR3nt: TGCGCCAGCAGTTTAACAGCGGCCACAGATACGCAGTATTTT
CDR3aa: CASSLTAATDTQYF

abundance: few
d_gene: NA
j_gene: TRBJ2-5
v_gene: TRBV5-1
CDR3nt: TGCGCCAGCAGCACCGGACGGGGGCAAGAGACCCAGTACTTC
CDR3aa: CASSTGRGQETQYF

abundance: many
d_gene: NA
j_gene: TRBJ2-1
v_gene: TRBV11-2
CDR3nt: TGTGCCAGCAGCTCGGACCTCTACAATGAGCAGTTCTTC
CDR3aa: CASSSDLYNEQFF

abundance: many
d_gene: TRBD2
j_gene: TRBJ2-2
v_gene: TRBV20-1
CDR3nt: TGCAGTGCTAGTCGACTAGCGGTGAACACCGGGGAGCTGTTTTTT
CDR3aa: CSASRLAVNTGELFF

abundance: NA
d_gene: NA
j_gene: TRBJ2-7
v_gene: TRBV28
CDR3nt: TGTGCCAGCAGGAGCGTGGCCTACGAGCAGTACTTC
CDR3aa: CASRSVAYEQYF

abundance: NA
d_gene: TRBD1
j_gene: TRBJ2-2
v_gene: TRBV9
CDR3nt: TGTGCCAGCAGGTTCGGACAGGGCCTGAACACCGGGGAGCTGTTTTTT
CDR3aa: CASRFGQGLNTGELFF

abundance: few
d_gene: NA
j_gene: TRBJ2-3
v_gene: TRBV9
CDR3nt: TGTGCCAGCAGCGTAGACGGGACTTCCAGGGGTACGCAGTATTTT
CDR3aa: CASSVDGTSRGTQYF

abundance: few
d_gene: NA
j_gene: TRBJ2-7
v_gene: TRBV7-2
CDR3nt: TGTGCCAGCAGCTTAGAGCTAGGATTTTACGAGCAGTACTTC
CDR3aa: CASSLELGFYEQYF

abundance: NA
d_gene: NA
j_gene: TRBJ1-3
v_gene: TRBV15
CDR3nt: TGTGCCACCGGTGACAGCTCTGGAAACACCATATATTTT
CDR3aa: CATGDSSGNTIYF

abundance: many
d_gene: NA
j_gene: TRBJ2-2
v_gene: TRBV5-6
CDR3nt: TGTGCCAGCAGCTTGGTTCGGGGTACCGGGGAGCTGTTTTTT
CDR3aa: CASSLVRGTGELFF

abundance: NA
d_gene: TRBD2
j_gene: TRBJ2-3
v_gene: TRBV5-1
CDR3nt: TGCGCCAGCAGTTCAGCGGGAGGGCGTAGAGATACGCAGTATTTT
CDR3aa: CASSSAGGRRDTQYF

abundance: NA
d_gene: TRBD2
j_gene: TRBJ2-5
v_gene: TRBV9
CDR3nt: TGTGCCAGCAGCGCGACTAGCGGGATGGACGAGACCCAGTACTTC
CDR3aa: CASSATSGMDETQYF

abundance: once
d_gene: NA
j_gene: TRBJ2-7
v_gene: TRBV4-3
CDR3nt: TGCGCCAGCAGCCAAGAGGTCAGGGGGGCCTACGAGCAGTACTTC
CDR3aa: CASSQEVRGAYEQYF

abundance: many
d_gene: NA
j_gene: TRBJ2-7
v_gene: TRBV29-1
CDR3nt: TGCAGCGCGGATTCGGGACAATCCTACGAGCAGTACTTC
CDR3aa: CSADSGQSYEQYF

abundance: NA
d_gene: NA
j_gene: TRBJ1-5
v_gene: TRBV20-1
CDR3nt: TGCAGTGCTTCCGGGACAACATATAGCAATCAGCCCCAGCATTTT
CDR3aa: CSASGTTYSNQPQHF

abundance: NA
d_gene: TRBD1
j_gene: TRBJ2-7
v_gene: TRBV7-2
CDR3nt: TGTGCCAGCAGAGACCCGGGGACAGCAAAGCACGAGCAGTACTTC
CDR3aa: CASRDPGTAKHEQYF

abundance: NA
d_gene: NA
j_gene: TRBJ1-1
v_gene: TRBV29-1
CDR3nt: TGCAGCGTTGAAGGTTCGAGCGAGACAAACACTGAAGCTTTCTTT
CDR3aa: CSVEGSSETNTEAFF

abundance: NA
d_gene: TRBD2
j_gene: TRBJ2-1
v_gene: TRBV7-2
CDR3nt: TGTGCCAGCAGCAATAGCGGGAGGACTAATGAGCAGTTCTTC
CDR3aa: CASSNSGRTNEQFF

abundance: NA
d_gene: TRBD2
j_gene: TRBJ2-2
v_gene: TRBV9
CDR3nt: TGTGCCAGCAGCGTAGTAGCCACCCGGGGGGCCGGGGAGCTGTTTTTT
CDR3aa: CASSVVATRGAGELFF

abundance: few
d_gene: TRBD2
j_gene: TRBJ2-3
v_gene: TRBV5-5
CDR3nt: TGTGCCAGCGCGACTAGCGGGGGCACAGATACGCAGTATTTT
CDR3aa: CASATSGGTDTQYF

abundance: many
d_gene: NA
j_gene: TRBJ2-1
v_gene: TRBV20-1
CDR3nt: TGCAGTGCTAGAGCCCTGGCGGGAACATACAATGAGCAGTTCTTC
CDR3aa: CSARALAGTYNEQFF

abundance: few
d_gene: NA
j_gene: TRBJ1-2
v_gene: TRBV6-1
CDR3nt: TGTGCCAGCACCCAAGGCAGGGGCCCAATGTTCTATGGCTACACCTTC
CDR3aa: CASTQGRGPMFYGYTF

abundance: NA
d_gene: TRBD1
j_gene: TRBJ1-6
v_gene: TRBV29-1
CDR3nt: TGCAGCGTTCAACAGGGGGCTTGGAATTCACCCCTCCACTTT
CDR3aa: CSVQQGAWNSPLHF

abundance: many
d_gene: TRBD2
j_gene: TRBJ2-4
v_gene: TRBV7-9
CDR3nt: TGTGCCAGCAGCCACGGACTAGCGAGCCTTGACATTCAGTACTTC
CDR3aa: CASSHGLASLDIQYF

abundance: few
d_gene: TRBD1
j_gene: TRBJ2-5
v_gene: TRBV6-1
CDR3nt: TGTGCCAGCAGTACCACAGGGGAAACGAAGACCCAGTACTTC
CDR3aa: CASSTTGETKTQYF

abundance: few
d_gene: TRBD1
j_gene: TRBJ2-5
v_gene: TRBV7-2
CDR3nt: TGTGCCAGCAGCCGATTGGGTTTGACAGGGGGCGTTGGGACCCAGTACTTC
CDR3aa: CASSRLGLTGGVGTQYF

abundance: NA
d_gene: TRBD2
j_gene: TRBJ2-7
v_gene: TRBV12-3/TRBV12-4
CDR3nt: TGTGCCAGCAGTTACCCGGGGGGGTTACTCAGGGCCTACGAGCAGTACTTC
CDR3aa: CASSYPGGLLRAYEQYF

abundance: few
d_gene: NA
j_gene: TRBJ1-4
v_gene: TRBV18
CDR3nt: TGTGCCAGCTCACCCCTAGGCTCCGCAACTAATGAAAAACTGTTTTTT
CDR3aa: CASSPLGSATNEKLFF

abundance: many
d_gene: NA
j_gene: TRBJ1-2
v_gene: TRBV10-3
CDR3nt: TGTGCCATCAGTGACCCAGGGAAATATGGCTACACCTTC
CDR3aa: CAISDPGKYGYTF

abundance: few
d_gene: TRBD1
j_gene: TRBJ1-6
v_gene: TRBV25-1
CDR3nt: TGTGCCAGCAGTGATGGACAGGGGGTTTCACCCCTCCACTTT
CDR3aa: CASSDGQGVSPLHF

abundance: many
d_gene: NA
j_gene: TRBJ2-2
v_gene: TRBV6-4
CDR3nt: TGTGCCAGCAGTGACTCGAGTACCGGGGAGCTGTTTTTT
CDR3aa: CASSDSSTGELFF

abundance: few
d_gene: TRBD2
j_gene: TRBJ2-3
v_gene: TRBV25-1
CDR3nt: TGTGCCAGCAGTGATTATGGTGGGACTAGCGGCAACACAGATACGCAGTATTTT
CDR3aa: CASSDYGGTSGNTDTQYF

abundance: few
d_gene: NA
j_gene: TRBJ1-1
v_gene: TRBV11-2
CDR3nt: TGTGCCAGCAGGGAGGTTACCCCTGAAGCTTTCTTT
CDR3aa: CASREVTPEAFF

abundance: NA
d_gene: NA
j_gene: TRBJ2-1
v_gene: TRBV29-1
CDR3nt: TGCAGCGCCACGTCCCCCAGTGCCCAGGGCTCCTACAATGAGCAGTTCTTC
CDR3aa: CSATSPSAQGSYNEQFF

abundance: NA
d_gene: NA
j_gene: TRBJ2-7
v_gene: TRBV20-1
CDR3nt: TGCAGTGCTAGAGACACTTTGGACCCACTCTACGAGCAGTACTTC
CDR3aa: CSARDTLDPLYEQYF

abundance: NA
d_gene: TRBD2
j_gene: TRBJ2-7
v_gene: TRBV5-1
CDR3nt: TGCGCCAGCAGCTTGGCACTAGCGGATCCCAGGGAGCAGTACTTC
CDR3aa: CASSLALADPREQYF

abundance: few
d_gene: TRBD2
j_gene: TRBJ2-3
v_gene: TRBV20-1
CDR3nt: TGCAGTGCTTTTGATAGCGGGGGGGCCAACACAGATACGCAGTATTTT
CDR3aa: CSAFDSGGANTDTQYF

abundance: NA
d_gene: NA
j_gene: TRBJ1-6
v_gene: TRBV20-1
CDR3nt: TGCAGTGTCTTGCCGGCAGGGTACTATTCACCCCTCCACTTT
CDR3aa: CSVLPAGYYSPLHF